Following are 21 T cell receptor beta chains from one sample sequenced in a study of cytomegalovirus exposure and HLA in healthy donors. PCR amplification relied on 60 Vbeta primers (plus 13 Jbeta primers). Assay used: immunoSEQ multiplex PCR; TCRdb lists only in-frame clones, some missing. This sample has some 150,000 clones; 60% to 80% occur once, and the top ten carry about 1.3%. Material: PBMCs. The receptors stem from a man aged 60 to 69 in good health and CMV-seronegative.

This chain links TRBV30 with TRBJ2-7, with 10 bases fitting TRBD1. The CDR3 totals 13 residues. J lost 7 bases, V lost 1 base, and 4 bases had no gene match. Germline CDR1 and CDR2: GTSNPN and SVGIG (reference sequence). The CDR3 nucleotides read TGTGCCTGGAGTGCCGACAGGGGGCGGGAGCAGTACTTC. This encodes CAWSADRGREQYF.

The chain is built from TRBV6-5 and TRBJ2-5, with TRBD1 matching over 10 bases. Near its end, the DNA agrees better with TRBJ2-7, so the J call may be wrong. CDR3 length: 15 residues. CDR1 is MNHEY, CDR2 SVGAGI, per germline. The CDR3: CASSPTGGGPYEQYF. In nucleotides, the CDR3 is TGTGCCAGCAGCCCGACAGGGGGCGGCCCCTACGAGCAGTACTTC.

This clone was counted only a few times. This chain joins TRBV5-8 and TRBJ1-6; D may be TRBD1 (6 bases). The CDR3 has 15 residues. The V gene's germline CDR1 is SGHTS and CDR2 YDEGEE. V was cut by 0 bases and J by 8 bases, with 12 bases left in between. This CDR3 reads CASSLEGGAYSPLHF. The CDR3 nucleotides read TGTGCCAGCAGCTTGGAGGGGGGGGCGTATTCACCCCTCCACTTT.

The V gene is TRBV7-6, the J gene TRBJ1-4; D is uncertain. The CDR3 covers 15 residues. Per germline, CDR1 SGHVS and CDR2 FNYEAQ. With 3 bases removed from V and 0 bases from J, the gap between germline ends came to 8 bases. CDR3 in DNA: TGTGCCAGCAGCTTCTCTGGAGCAACTAATGAAAAACTGTTTTTT. Amino acids: CASSFSGATNEKLFF.

As regards this clone: Its ends do not fully match the called genes, so a read error is possible. This chain joins TRBV7-9 and TRBJ2-1; D is perhaps TRBD2 (7 bases). This CDR3 has 17 amino acids. The germline V gene encodes CDR1 SEHNR and CDR2 FQNEAQ (reference sequence). The CDR3 nucleotides are TGTTCCAGCAGCTTAGGTCTAGGGGGGAGGGAGTTGAGTGAGCAGTTCTTC. Translation gives CSSSLGLGGRELSEQFF.

This chain joins TRBV5-1 and TRBJ1-4, with 8 bases lining up with TRBD1. The CDR3 is made up of 14 amino acids. J lost 8 bases, V lost 4 bases, and 7 bases had no gene match. CDR1 SGHRS and CDR2 YFSETQ come from the germline V gene. CDR3 nucleotide sequence: TGCGCCAGCAGCCCGGACAGGGTGGGGGAAAAACTGTTTTTT. Protein product: CASSPDRVGEKLFF.

This sequence joins TRBV10-1 and TRBJ2-5, with TRBD2 identical over 13 bases. V gave up 0 bases and J gave up 5 bases; unmatched junction bases: 6. The CDR3 is made up of 17 amino acids. Germline assignment: CDR1 WNHNN and CDR2 SYGVQD (reference sequence). CDR3 nucleotide sequence: TGCGCCAGCAGTGAGTCGGGATTGACTAGCGGGAGGGAGACCCAGTACTTC. This sequence encodes CASSESGLTSGRETQYF.

The chain joins TRBV7-9 to TRBJ2-5; 8 positions match TRBD2. From germline, CDR1 is SEHNR and CDR2 FQNEAQ (reference sequence). This CDR3 comprises 13 residues. After removal of 3 bases from V and 5 bases from J, the junction contained 2 bases not matched to a gene. The CDR3 region has the DNA TGTGCCAGCAGCTTTGGCGGGAGGGAGACCCAGTACTTC. Amino acid sequence: CASSFGGRETQYF.

The chain carries TRBV27 and TRBJ1-4; D possibly corresponds to TRBD1 (6 bases). Deletions cut 6 bases from V and 7 bases from J, with 15 bases between. Germline CDR1 and CDR2: MNHEY and SMNVEV (reference sequence). The CDR3 contains 14 residues. CDR3 amino acids: CASSRTGFTEKLFF. Here the CDR3 DNA reads TGTGCCAGCAGCCGAACAGGGTTTACTGAAAAACTGTTTTTT.

The chain uses TRBV5-8 and TRBJ2-3, with TRBD1 as a possible D gene (8 bases). The CDR3 is made up of 15 amino acids. CDR1 and CDR2 from the germline V gene are SGHTS and YDEGEE. The ends were cut back, 0 bases at V and 7 bases at J, with 15 bases in the middle. DNA for the CDR3: TGTGCCAGCAGCTTGGGACAGGGGAGGGGAAATACGCAGTATTTT. Its translation is CASSLGQGRGNTQYF.

This clone was observed a few times. V usage is TRBV28 and J usage is TRBJ2-2, with a weak D call TRBD1 (6 bases). Germline V gene data show CDR1 as MDHEN and CDR2 as SYDVKM. This CDR3 has 15 residues. V was clipped by 3 bases and J by 6 bases, with 14 bases between them. The CDR3 is CASSFQGMDPGELFF. As DNA, the CDR3 is TGTGCCAGCAGTTTCCAGGGGATGGATCCCGGGGAGCTGTTTTTT.

The rearrangement links TRBV11-3 to TRBJ2-3; D is uncertain. The V gene lost 5 bases and the J gene lost 3 bases, with 9 bases spanning the gap. This CDR3 is 13 amino acids long. CDR1 is SGHNT, CDR2 YENEEA, per germline. CDR3 amino acids: CASSIGTTDTQYF. For the CDR3, the DNA is TGTGCCAGCAGCATTGGCACAACAGATACGCAGTATTTT.

The rearrangement joins TRBV28 to TRBJ2-7; D possibly corresponds to TRBD2 (6 bases). V was pared by 1 base and J by 5 bases, with 15 bases between. The CDR3 has 15 residues. The germline gives CDR1 MDHEN, CDR2 SYDVKM. The CDR3 DNA is TGTGCCAGCAGTTTATCTAGTGGGAGGCGTAACGAGCAGTACTTC. Translating it yields CASSLSSGRRNEQYF.

This chain links TRBV21-1 with TRBJ2-7; TRBD1, the table's D call, was not compared with the DNA. TRBV21-1 is described as a pseudogene. There are 16 residues in the CDR3. CDR3 DNA sequence: TGTGCCAGCCGGGGCGTCCGGGACAGGATCATTTACGAGCAGTACTTC. Its protein is CASRGVRDRIIYEQYF.

The CDR3, as DNA: TGTGCCAGCGTAAACAGCTACGAGCAGTACTTC. Translation gives CASVNSYEQYF. This sequence joins TRBV6-6 and TRBJ2-7, with D unresolved. Trimming stripped 8 bases from V and 3 bases from J, with 8 bases between. The CDR3 is 11 amino acids. In germline, CDR1 is MNHNY, CDR2 SVGAGI (reference sequence).

The V gene is TRBV6-6, the J gene TRBJ1-6, with D maybe TRBD1 (6 bases). Germline V gives CDR1 MNHNY, CDR2 SVGAGI (reference sequence). V was trimmed by 8 bases and J by 10 bases, leaving 15 bases between them. CDR3 length: 13 amino acids. CDR3 bases: TGTGCCAGCCCAGCGGGGGCTGACTCACCCCTCCACTTT. Amino acids: CASPAGADSPLHF.

The gene calls are TRBV6-6 and TRBJ2-3; D is undetermined. Per germline, CDR1 MNHNY and CDR2 SVGAGI (reference sequence). V was shortened by 7 bases and J by 0 bases, with 8 bases between the two germline ends. This CDR3 is 13 amino acids long. DNA of the CDR3: TGTGCCAGCAAAACACCTAGCACAGATACGCAGTATTTT. It yields the protein CASKTPSTDTQYF.

This chain connects TRBV9 to TRBJ1-3; D gene ambiguous. The CDR3 has 13 amino acids. V dropped 2 bases and J dropped 1 base, with 4 bases sitting between them. Germline CDR1 is SGDLS and CDR2 is YYNGEE. The CDR3 here is CASSVPSGNTIYF. CDR3 sequence (DNA): TGTGCCAGCAGCGTTCCGTCTGGAAACACCATATATTTT.

CDR3 sequence: CAWSTGLETQYF. The CDR3 region has the DNA TGTGCCTGGAGCACAGGGTTGGAGACCCAGTACTTC. The J gene is TRBJ2-5, the V gene TRBV30; TRBD1 is a possible D gene (6 bases). Per the germline V gene, CDR1 is GTSNPN and CDR2 is SVGIG (reference sequence). This CDR3 region has 12 residues. The germline V and J ends were trimmed by 3 bases and 5 bases, with 10 bases remaining between them.

About this clone itself: This CDR3 is also generated by other DNA sequences in the sample. This sequence joins TRBV27 and TRBJ1-2; perhaps TRBD1 as D (5 bases). CDR3 length equals 12 residues. Deletions cut 2 bases from V and 5 bases from J, with 6 bases between. Looked up from germline, CDR1 is MNHEY and CDR2 is SMNVEV (reference sequence). CDR3 amino acids: CASSLQGYGYTF. The DNA for the CDR3 is TGTGCCAGCAGTTTACAGGGTTATGGCTACACCTTC.

The CDR3 DNA reads as TGTGCCAGTAGTTCGTGGAGGAGGAACACTGAAGCTTTCTTT. Translating it yields CASSSWRRNTEAFF. The rearrangement uses TRBV19 and TRBJ1-1; no clear D gene. Trimming removed 5 bases from V and 1 base from J, with 11 bases in between. The germline V gene has CDR1 LNHDA and CDR2 SQIVND (reference sequence). The CDR3 contains 14 residues. Full variable domain (remainder filled in from reference TRBV19 and TRBJ1-1): DGGITQSPKYLFRKEGQNVTLSCEQNLNHDAMYWYRQDPGQGLRLIYYSQIVNDFQKGDIAEGYSVSREKKESFPLTVTSAQKNPTAFYLCASSSWRRNTEAFFGQGTRLTVV.